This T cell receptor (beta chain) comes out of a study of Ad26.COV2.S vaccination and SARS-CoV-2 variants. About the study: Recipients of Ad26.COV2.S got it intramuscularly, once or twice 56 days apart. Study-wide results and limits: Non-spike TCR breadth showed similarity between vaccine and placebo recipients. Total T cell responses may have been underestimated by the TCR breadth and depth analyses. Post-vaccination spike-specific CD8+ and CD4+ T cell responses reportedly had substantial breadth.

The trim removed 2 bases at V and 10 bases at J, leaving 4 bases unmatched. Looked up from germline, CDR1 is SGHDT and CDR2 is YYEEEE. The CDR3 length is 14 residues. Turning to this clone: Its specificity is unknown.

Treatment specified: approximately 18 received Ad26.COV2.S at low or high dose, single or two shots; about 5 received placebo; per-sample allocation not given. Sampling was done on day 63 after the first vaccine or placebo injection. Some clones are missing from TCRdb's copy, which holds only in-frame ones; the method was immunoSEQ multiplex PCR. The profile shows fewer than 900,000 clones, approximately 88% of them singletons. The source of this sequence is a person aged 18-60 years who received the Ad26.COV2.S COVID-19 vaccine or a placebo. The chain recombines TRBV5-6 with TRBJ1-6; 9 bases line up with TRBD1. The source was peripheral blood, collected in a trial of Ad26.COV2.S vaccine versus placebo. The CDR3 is CASSFRTGVSPLHF. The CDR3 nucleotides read TGTGCCAGCAGCTTTAGGACAGGGGTCTCACCCCTCCACTTT. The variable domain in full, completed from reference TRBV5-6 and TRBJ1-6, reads DAGVTQSPTHLIKTRGQQVTLRCSPKSGHDTVSWYQQALGQGPQFIFQYYEEEERQRGNFPDRFSGHQFPNYSSELNVNALLLGDSALYLCASSFRTGVSPLHFGNGTRLTVT.